This TCR beta chain comes out of a study of blood T cell repertoires in COVID-19. Whole-study context: Samples taken during acute and convalescent COVID-19 were collected in the United States, Italy and Spain. T cells, B-cell-depleted T cells, or PBMCs provided the cDNA or gDNA that served as material.

Germline lookup yields CDR1 MNHNY and CDR2 SVGAGI (reference sequence). The CDR3 has 14 residues. V was trimmed by 3 bases and J by 4 bases, leaving 12 bases between them. Source study methods: Cell counts per sample came from amplifying reference gene primers. Repertoires were generated with immunoSEQ multiplex PCR, while TCRdb's copy carries only in-frame clones and drops some. V and J calls and clone size are copied from that table; D and trimming were computed from the DNA. The data contain 160,000 or so clones, 80% to 90% of them seen just once; the ten biggest clones take up around 15%. The TCR was taken from a woman aged 40 to 50 with acute or convalescent COVID-19. The chain recombines TRBV6-6 with TRBJ1-2; no reliable D call. Sequenced material: peripheral blood. CDR3 bases: TGTGCCAGCAGTTATAATCCGGTGTCCTATGGCTACACCTTC. This encodes CASSYNPVSYGYTF.